This is a list of T cell receptor beta chains from one sample in a study of cytomegalovirus exposure and HLA in healthy donors. Data came from immunoSEQ multiplex PCR; TCRdb stores just in-frame clones and leaves some out. The repertoire has some 160,000 clones, 77% of them found once; the top ten carry approximately 1.6%. The sequencing input was PBMCs. The source of these receptors is a woman aged 25 to 39 in good health and CMV-seronegative. Each CDR3 is given with its conserved first and last residue. D genes are given only for firm matches. A row's size may be missing; if present it is once, few, many or a size class.

J gene: TRBJ1-2
clone size: once
D gene: TRBD1
V gene: TRBV7-9
CDR3 DNA: TGTGCCAGCAGCTTAGCGCCCGGGACAGGGTCGAACTATGGCTACACCTTC
CDR3 protein: CASSLAPGTGSNYGYTF

J gene: TRBJ1-3
clone size: NA
D gene: TRBD1
V gene: TRBV7-9
CDR3 DNA: TGTGCCAGCAGCCTGACAGGGGCTGGAAACACCATATATTTT
CDR3 protein: CASSLTGAGNTIYF

J gene: TRBJ1-5
clone size: NA
D gene: NA
V gene: TRBV9
CDR3 DNA: TGTGCCAGCAGCGTAGCCGGAGGAAGCAATCAGCCCCAGCATTTT
CDR3 protein: CASSVAGGSNQPQHF

J gene: TRBJ1-1
clone size: NA
D gene: NA
V gene: TRBV29-1
CDR3 DNA: TGCAGCGTTGAACAGGGAAAGTTCACTGAAGCTTTCTTT
CDR3 protein: CSVEQGKFTEAFF

J gene: TRBJ2-7
clone size: NA
D gene: NA
V gene: TRBV9
CDR3 DNA: TGTGCCAGCAGCCCGACCACCTATCCCTCGGGCGAGCAGTACTTC
CDR3 protein: CASSPTTYPSGEQYF

J gene: TRBJ2-5
clone size: NA
D gene: TRBD1
V gene: TRBV5-1
CDR3 DNA: TGCGCCAGCAGCTTCCAGGGGGACGGCGAGACCCAGTACTTC
CDR3 protein: CASSFQGDGETQYF

J gene: TRBJ2-2
clone size: once
D gene: TRBD1
V gene: TRBV19
CDR3 DNA: TGTGCCAGTAGGCGTGCCGGGACAGGGGAGTCCACCGGGGAGCTGTTTTTT
CDR3 protein: CASRRAGTGESTGELFF

J gene: TRBJ1-2
clone size: NA
D gene: NA
V gene: TRBV7-2
CDR3 DNA: TGTGCCAGCAGCTTTAGCGGGGGTGTGGGAAACTATGGCTACACCTTC
CDR3 protein: CASSFSGGVGNYGYTF

J gene: TRBJ2-2
clone size: few
D gene: TRBD2
V gene: TRBV15
CDR3 DNA: TGTGCCACCAGCACCAGAAGCGGGAGCATCGGGGAGCTGTTTTTT
CDR3 protein: CATSTRSGSIGELFF

J gene: TRBJ1-2
clone size: NA
D gene: NA
V gene: TRBV19
CDR3 DNA: TGTGCCAGTAGTATAACCCGTTCAGATGGCTACACCTTC
CDR3 protein: CASSITRSDGYTF

J gene: TRBJ2-7
clone size: NA
D gene: TRBD1
V gene: TRBV18
CDR3 DNA: TGTGCCAGCTCGCCGGCAGGACAGGGGTCCTACGAGCAGTACTTC
CDR3 protein: CASSPAGQGSYEQYF

J gene: TRBJ1-2
clone size: NA
D gene: NA
V gene: TRBV5-8
CDR3 DNA: TGTGCCAGCAGCTTCATTGGGCGCTATGGCTACACCTTC
CDR3 protein: CASSFIGRYGYTF

J gene: TRBJ2-1
clone size: NA
D gene: TRBD2
V gene: TRBV5-1
CDR3 DNA: TGCGCCAGCAGCTTGTATCTAGCGGGAGGCCAGGGTGAGCAGTTCTTC
CDR3 protein: CASSLYLAGGQGEQFF

J gene: TRBJ1-1
clone size: NA
D gene: NA
V gene: TRBV7-6
CDR3 DNA: TGTGCCAGCAGCTTAGGCCTGGCACCCACTGAAGCTTTCTTT
CDR3 protein: CASSLGLAPTEAFF

J gene: TRBJ1-2
clone size: NA
D gene: TRBD1
V gene: TRBV5-1
CDR3 DNA: TGCGCCAGCAGCTCCGGACAGGGGGCTGCTGGCTACCCCTTC
CDR3 protein: CASSSGQGAAGYPF

J gene: TRBJ2-5
clone size: NA
D gene: NA
V gene: TRBV5-4
CDR3 DNA: TGTGCCAGCAGCTTATCGGGGTCCTCGGGGGAGACCCAGTACTTC
CDR3 protein: CASSLSGSSGETQYF

J gene: TRBJ1-1
clone size: NA
D gene: TRBD1
V gene: TRBV7-9
CDR3 DNA: TGTGCCAGCAGCAGCCCTCGGGGACAGTCGGCCCCTTCGAACACTGAAGCTTTCTTT
CDR3 protein: CASSSPRGQSAPSNTEAFF

J gene: TRBJ2-5
clone size: once
D gene: TRBD2
V gene: TRBV6-5
CDR3 DNA: TGTGCCAGCAGCTACCGCGGGGGGGCCGGGTCGGAGACCCAGTACTTC
CDR3 protein: CASSYRGGAGSETQYF

J gene: TRBJ2-7
clone size: NA
D gene: NA
V gene: TRBV7-8
CDR3 DNA: TGTGCCAGCAGCTTTTCTCTAGTGGACGAGCAGTACTTC
CDR3 protein: CASSFSLVDEQYF

J gene: TRBJ2-6
clone size: NA
D gene: NA
V gene: TRBV5-8
CDR3 DNA: TGTGCCAGCAGCTGGGGCTACTCTGGGGCCAACGTCCTGACTTTC
CDR3 protein: CASSWGYSGANVLTF

J gene: TRBJ1-1
clone size: NA
D gene: NA
V gene: TRBV14
CDR3 DNA: TGTGCCAGCGCGCAACAGACGAACACTGAAGCTTTCTTT
CDR3 protein: CASAQQTNTEAFF

J gene: TRBJ2-3
clone size: NA
D gene: NA
V gene: TRBV14
CDR3 DNA: TGTGCCAGCAGCCCCGCTCCTAGAACAGATACGCAGTATTTT
CDR3 protein: CASSPAPRTDTQYF